Each of the 18 T cell receptor beta chains below was sequenced from the same sample in a study of control samples from healthy donors and cancer patients. Sequenced by immunoSEQ multiplex PCR; TCRdb stores in-frame clones only, minus some. The sample lists about 150,000 clones; about 94% were seen once. Sequencing used blood. The receptors stem from a man aged 35 to 55 in good health.

The chain has TRBV27 and TRBJ1-1, with 9 bases aligning to TRBD1. J was trimmed by 11 bases and V by 4 bases; bases with no gene match: 14. Germline V gene data show CDR1 as MNHEY and CDR2 as SMNVEV (reference sequence). The CDR3 covers 15 residues. This CDR3 reads CASSSGTGPGFGAFF. The CDR3 DNA reads TGTGCCAGCAGTTCCGGGACAGGGCCAGGGTTTGGGGCTTTCTTT.

This chain uses TRBV27 with TRBJ1-5; D not resolved. The CDR3 covers 14 residues. Trimming left V 2 bases short and J 0 bases short, with 5 bases between. Germline-derived CDR1 and CDR2 are MNHEY and SMNVEV (reference sequence). CDR3 nucleotide sequence: TGTGCCAGCAGTTTAACGGGTAGCAATCAGCCCCAGCATTTT. Translated, it gives CASSLTGSNQPQHF.

The chain links TRBV19 to TRBJ2-3; 9 nucleotides match TRBD1. Germline trimming cut 3 bases from V and 1 base from J; bases unmatched to any gene: 5. The CDR3 spans 16 residues. Germline values: CDR1 LNHDA, CDR2 SQIVND (reference sequence). The CDR3 DNA reads as TGTGCCAGTAGTATGCTCTGGACAGGGGGCACAGATACGCAGTATTTT. The encoded protein is CASSMLWTGGTDTQYF.

The genes are TRBV4-1 and TRBJ2-7, with 8 bases identical to TRBD2. The junction had 6 bases not matched to a gene; V was cut back by 0 bases and J by 2 bases. The CDR3 has 16 residues. Germline V gene lookup returns CDR1 MGHRA and CDR2 YSYEKL. The CDR3 reads CASSQDPLAGAYEQYF. In DNA form, the CDR3 reads TGCGCCAGCAGCCAAGATCCCCTAGCGGGCGCCTACGAGCAGTACTTC.

The table lists this clone with a count of one. The rearrangement joins TRBV5-1 to TRBJ1-3; 7 positions agree with TRBD1. With V trimmed by 0 bases and J by 9 bases, 6 bases remained unmatched. Per germline, CDR1 SGHRS and CDR2 YFSETQ. This CDR3 region has 14 residues. This chain's CDR3 is CASSLEYRGGTIYF. The CDR3 coding sequence is TGCGCCAGCAGCTTGGAGTACAGGGGTGGCACCATATATTTT.

The gene calls are TRBV10-3 and TRBJ1-6, with a possible D match to TRBD1 (5 bases). The CDR3 extends over 14 amino acids. Trimming shortened V by 0 bases and J by 7 bases, and 7 bases separated the two germline ends. Per germline, CDR1 ENHRY and CDR2 SYGVKD. The CDR3 sequence is CAISESGENSPLHF. In nucleotides, the CDR3 is TGTGCCATCAGTGAGTCAGGGGAAAATTCACCCCTCCACTTT.

V gene TRBV7-9 combines with J gene TRBJ1-3; 8 bases match TRBD1. J gave up 5 bases and V 5 bases, and 5 bases lay outside the gene matches. CDR1 is SEHNR, CDR2 FQNEAQ, per germline (reference sequence). The CDR3 is made up of 14 amino acids. In DNA form, the CDR3 reads TGTGCCAGCAGCCCCGGGACAGGCAGAAACACCATATATTTT. As protein: CASSPGTGRNTIYF.

In this sample, this clone turned up a few times. The chain combines TRBV5-4 with TRBJ2-2; D remains unclear. The CDR3 sequence is 12 residues long. The germline V gene encodes CDR1 SGHNT and CDR2 YYREEE (reference sequence). V was shortened by 2 bases and J by 8 bases, with 7 bases between the two germline ends. The chain's CDR3 is CASSFHTGELFF. CDR3 DNA sequence: TGTGCCAGCAGCTTCCATACTGGGGAGCTGTTTTTT.

The rearrangement uses TRBV6-5 and TRBJ2-7; D ambiguous. The germline V and J ends were trimmed by 10 bases and 3 bases, with 13 bases remaining between them. CDR1 and CDR2 (germline): MNHEY, SVGAGI. This CDR3 has 12 amino acids. DNA for the CDR3: TGTGCCACCGTGGGCCAAGGCTACGAGCAGTACTTC. Protein product: CATVGQGYEQYF.

The rearrangement uses TRBV12-3 or TRBV12-4 and TRBJ2-5; 7 bases map to TRBD1. V was clipped by 6 bases and J by 2 bases; unmatched bases: 0. This CDR3 is built from 12 residues. As DNA, the CDR3 is TGTGCCAGCAGGGGACAGCAAGAGACCCAGTACTTC. This gives the protein CASRGQQETQYF.

The CDR3 DNA follows: TGTGCCAGCAGCACATCTTATGGCTACACCTTC. Translated, it gives CASSTSYGYTF. The chain employs TRBV9 and TRBJ1-2; D is undetermined. CDR3 size: 11 residues. The V gene's germline CDR1 is SGDLS and CDR2 YYNGEE. Deletions cut 4 bases from V and 5 bases from J, with 6 bases between. Using reference TRBV9 and TRBJ1-2 for the parts outside the CDR3, the full variable domain is DSGVTQTPKHLITATGQRVTLRCSPRSGDLSVYWYQQSLDQGLQFLIQYYNGEERAKGNILERFSAQQFPDLHSELNLSSLELGDSALYFCASSTSYGYTFGSGTRLTVV.

The J gene is TRBJ2-7, the V gene TRBV27; no clear D. The CDR3 loop spans 13 amino acids. V was clipped by 4 bases and J by 1 base, with 8 bases between them. Germline values: CDR1 MNHEY, CDR2 SMNVEV (reference sequence). The DNA for the CDR3 is TGTGCCAGCAGTTCCGGACCATCCTACGAGCAGTACTTC. Translating gives CASSSGPSYEQYF.

The genes are TRBV28 and TRBJ2-7, with D possibly TRBD1 on 8 matching bases. CDR1 and CDR2 from the germline V gene are MDHEN and SYDVKM. V dropped 4 bases and J dropped 2 bases, with 15 bases sitting between them. The CDR3 contains 15 residues. Written as DNA, the CDR3 is TGTGCCAGCAGTTCCGGGGGGACAGGAGCCTACGAGCAGTACTTC. This codes for CASSSGGTGAYEQYF.

The J gene is TRBJ1-1, the V gene TRBV28; weak D call: TRBD1 (5 bases). There are 14 residues in the CDR3. V was pared by 2 bases and J by 2 bases, with 9 bases between. The V gene's germline CDR1 is MDHEN and CDR2 SYDVKM. CDR3 region: CASSLVQGNTEAFF. The CDR3 DNA sequence: TGTGCCAGCAGTTTAGTCCAGGGAAACACTGAAGCTTTCTTT.

The J gene is TRBJ2-5, the V gene TRBV27; D possibly uses TRBD1 or TRBD2 (5 bases each). In germline, CDR1 is MNHEY, CDR2 SMNVEV (reference sequence). V gave up 7 bases and J gave up 4 bases, with 22 bases separating them. The CDR3 is 16 residues long. Written as DNA, the CDR3 is TGTGCCAGCACCGGCTCCTCGTCGGGGCTCTTAGAGACCCAGTACTTC. Protein: CASTGSSSGLLETQYF.

V gene TRBV7-7 combines with J gene TRBJ2-7; D uncertain. V was pared by 1 base and J by 3 bases, with 7 bases between. Germline CDR1 reads SSHAT; CDR2 reads FNYEAQ (reference sequence). CDR3 length equals 13 residues. CDR3 nucleotide sequence: TGTGCCAGCAGCTTAGGAGGTGGCTACGAGCAGTACTTC. Translated, it gives CASSLGGGYEQYF.

Note on this clone: Different DNA sequences within this sample yield the same CDR3. CDR3: CASSPGTGPPNEKLFF. As DNA, the CDR3 is TGCGCCAGCAGCCCCGGGACAGGGCCACCTAATGAAAAACTGTTTTTT. This sequence joins TRBV5-1 and TRBJ1-4, with TRBD1 matching over 9 bases. Germline assignment: CDR1 SGHRS and CDR2 YFSETQ. The J segment lost 3 bases and the V segment lost 4 bases, leaving 7 bases of the junction unmatched. This CDR3 comprises 16 residues.

J is TRBJ2-1 and V is TRBV24-1, with D perhaps TRBD2 (6 bases). CDR3 size: 15 residues. The germline gives CDR1 KGHDR, CDR2 SFDVKD. V shed 6 bases and J shed 0 bases, with 11 bases lying between them. Here the CDR3 reads CATSPLGGSYNEQFF. The CDR3, as DNA: TGTGCCACCAGTCCTCTGGGGGGCTCCTACAATGAGCAGTTCTTC.